Listed below are T cell receptor beta chains from one sample, sequenced in a study of cytomegalovirus exposure and HLA in healthy donors. Clones were sequenced by immunoSEQ multiplex PCR, and TCRdb holds only the in-frame ones, with some missing. This repertoire shows about 170,000 clones, roughly 80% found once; its top ten account for less than 3%. The sequenced sample consisted of PBMCs. The source is a male donor in good health and CMV-seronegative. Both conserved end residues are part of each CDR3. The D gene is left open where the match is weak. Some rows mark clone size as missing; the rest say once, few, many or name a class of expanded clone.

d_gene	v_gene	abundance	j_gene	CDR3nt	CDR3aa
TRBD1	TRBV29-1	once	TRBJ1-1	TGCAGCGTTGAGAGAGGGGGCAACACTGAAGCTTTCTTT	CSVERGGNTEAFF
NA	TRBV7-7	once	TRBJ2-5	TGTGCTAGCAGCTTAGACGCTCCGGGGGAGACCCAGTACTTC	CASSLDAPGETQYF
TRBD1	TRBV14	NA	TRBJ1-4	TGTGCCAGCAGCCAAGGGACAGGTCCTAATGAAAAACTGTTTTTT	CASSQGTGPNEKLFF
TRBD2	TRBV28	NA	TRBJ2-1	TGTGCCAGCACCGCAACGGGACTAGCGGGATCCAATGAGCAGTTCTTC	CASTATGLAGSNEQFF
NA	TRBV13	NA	TRBJ2-7	TGTGCCAGCAGCCCACCCCCCTCAGGCTCCTACGAGCAGTACTTC	CASSPPPSGSYEQYF
NA	TRBV9	once	TRBJ2-2	TGTGCCAGCAGCGGCGGACTTAACACCGGGGAGCTGTTTTTT	CASSGGLNTGELFF
TRBD1	TRBV28	NA	TRBJ1-1	TGTGCCAGCAAAGGGGACAGGGGAGGTGAAGCTTTCTTT	CASKGDRGGEAFF
TRBD1	TRBV27	NA	TRBJ1-1	TGTGCCAGCAGACGGGGGACAGAGAACACTGAAGCTTTCTTT	CASRRGTENTEAFF
NA	TRBV6-1	NA	TRBJ1-6	TGTGCCAGCAGTGGGCGGACAGACCTCTATAATTCACCCCTCCACTTT	CASSGRTDLYNSPLHF
NA	TRBV5-4	NA	TRBJ2-7	TGTGCCAGCAGCAGAACAGGCCTCTCCTACGAGCAGTACTTC	CASSRTGLSYEQYF
NA	TRBV7-2	NA	TRBJ2-7	TGTGCCAGCAGCTTAGATGCCGGGGGAGTAAGGAGCGAGCAGTACTTC	CASSLDAGGVRSEQYF
NA	TRBV13	NA	TRBJ2-7	TGTGCCAGCGCTCCTTCCGTTGGCCAACCCCTCTCCTACGAGCAGTACTTC	CASAPSVGQPLSYEQYF
NA	TRBV5-6	NA	TRBJ1-2	TGTGCCAGCAGCTTGGGGCTGGAGGGTGGCTACACCTTC	CASSLGLEGGYTF
TRBD2	TRBV7-7	NA	TRBJ2-2	TGTGCCAGCAGCCAGGACTACGCGGGGGGACCGAACACCGGGGAGCTGTTTTTT	CASSQDYAGGPNTGELFF
NA	TRBV7-2	NA	TRBJ1-3	TGTGCCAGCGCGACAGGAGTATCCGGAAACACCATATATTTT	CASATGVSGNTIYF
TRBD2	TRBV19	NA	TRBJ2-1	TGTGCCAGTAGTCCGAGACTAGCGGGGGGGCAGTCTCTCAATGAGCAGTTCTTC	CASSPRLAGGQSLNEQFF
TRBD2	TRBV5-1	NA	TRBJ2-1	TGCGCCAGCAGCTCCGGACTAGCCTCCTACAATGAGCAGTTCTTC	CASSSGLASYNEQFF
NA	TRBV4-3	NA	TRBJ1-2	TGCGCCAGCAGCCAAGATGGGATGGACAGCAACTATGGCTACACCTTC	CASSQDGMDSNYGYTF
TRBD1	TRBV15	NA	TRBJ1-2	TGTGCCACCAGCAGAGATCGACTCAGGACAGGGGTTAACTATGGCTACACCTTC	CATSRDRLRTGVNYGYTF
NA	TRBV7-9	NA	TRBJ2-7	TGTGCCAGCAGCCCATCCACACCCCAGACAGACTACGAGCAGTACTTC	CASSPSTPQTDYEQYF
NA	TRBV6-5	NA	TRBJ1-1	TGTGCCAGCAGTTCGGGGGTCGGGCCCACTGAAGCTTTCTTT	CASSSGVGPTEAFF
TRBD1	TRBV9	NA	TRBJ1-5	TGTGCCAGCAGCGTAGTAGACAGGGGAGGAGGCAATCAGCCCCAGCATTTT	CASSVVDRGGGNQPQHF
NA	TRBV15	NA	TRBJ1-6	TGTGCCACCAGCAGATCAGCAGGGAGGAATTCACCCCTCCACTTT	CATSRSAGRNSPLHF
NA	TRBV30	NA	TRBJ1-6	TGTGCCTGGAGTGTAAGGCAGGGTGAATCACCCCTCCACTTT	CAWSVRQGESPLHF
NA	TRBV19	NA	TRBJ1-5	TGTGCCAGTAGTATAGATCCGGGGAGCCTCAATCAGCCCCAGCATTTT	CASSIDPGSLNQPQHF
NA	TRBV6-5	NA	TRBJ1-1	TGTGCCAGCAGTTTTCGACAGGCGAACACTGAAGCTTTCTTT	CASSFRQANTEAFF
NA	TRBV29-1	NA	TRBJ2-2	TGCAGCGTCGCCCGGGACATTGTAACCGGGGAGCTGTTTTTT	CSVARDIVTGELFF
TRBD1	TRBV4-1	once	TRBJ2-7	TGCGCCAGCAGCCAGGGGACAGTCTACGAGCAGTACTTC	CASSQGTVYEQYF
NA	TRBV28	NA	TRBJ2-3	TGTGCCAGCAGTCCGAGACGACTAAGCACAGATACGCAGTATTTT	CASSPRRLSTDTQYF
NA	TRBV6-5	NA	TRBJ1-4	TGTGCCAGCAGGATGGACAGAGTTAATGAAAAACTGTTTTTT	CASRMDRVNEKLFF
NA	TRBV10-1	few	TRBJ1-5	TGCGCCAGGCCTCCGGGGGAGGGGAATCAGCCCCAGCATTTT	CARPPGEGNQPQHF
NA	TRBV5-1	few	TRBJ1-1	TGCGCCAGCAGCGCGGGGGGCGCAGACAACACTGAAGCTTTCTTT	CASSAGGADNTEAFF
NA	TRBV7-9	NA	TRBJ1-4	TGTGCCAGCAGCTTAGGGCAGGGGCAAGCAACTAATGAAAAACTGTTTTTT	CASSLGQGQATNEKLFF
NA	TRBV2	NA	TRBJ2-6	TGTGCCAGCAGTGTCCAGGGGCAAGTGGGGGCCAACGTCCTGACTTTC	CASSVQGQVGANVLTF
TRBD2	TRBV19	NA	TRBJ2-3	TGTGCCAGTACCCATACTAGCGGGGGGTTTGCAGATACGCAGTATTTT	CASTHTSGGFADTQYF
TRBD2	TRBV2	NA	TRBJ2-3	TGTGCCAGCAGTGAAGAGGGACTAAGCACAGATACGCAGTATTTT	CASSEEGLSTDTQYF
TRBD1	TRBV6-1	few	TRBJ1-1	TGTGCCAGCAGTGATTTGTTAAGGGGGCTCCTGGGGAACACTGAAGCTTTCTTT	CASSDLLRGLLGNTEAFF
TRBD2	TRBV13	NA	TRBJ2-3	TGTGCCAGCAGCTTAGTACTAGCGGGGGGATCCACAGATACGCAGTATTTT	CASSLVLAGGSTDTQYF
NA	TRBV5-8	NA	TRBJ2-5	TGTGCCAGCAGCGGGGCGGGGCTTGTAGAGACCCAGTACTTC	CASSGAGLVETQYF
TRBD1	TRBV27	once	TRBJ1-5	TGTGCCAGCAGTTTTACACAACAGGGGTCGGGTCAGCCCCAGCATTTT	CASSFTQQGSGQPQHF
TRBD1	TRBV27	NA	TRBJ2-7	TGTGCCAGCAGTTCCTCCTCGACGGGACAGGGGAAGTACGAGCAGTACTTC	CASSSSSTGQGKYEQYF
TRBD2	TRBV5-1	NA	TRBJ2-1	TGCGCCAGCAGCTTGGGTGCGGGGGGGTCCTACAATGAGCAGTTCTTC	CASSLGAGGSYNEQFF
TRBD1	TRBV6-5	once	TRBJ2-2	TGTGCCAGCAGTTACACCACAGGGGGCACCGGGGAGCTGTTTTTT	CASSYTTGGTGELFF
TRBD1	TRBV4-3	NA	TRBJ2-7	TGCGCCAGCAGCCAAGAGGGACAGGGGGCCACCTACGAGCAGTACTTC	CASSQEGQGATYEQYF
NA	TRBV5-6	NA	TRBJ2-3	TGTGCCAGCAGCGGTAGGGGCGTGGATACGCAGTATTTT	CASSGRGVDTQYF
NA	TRBV7-6	NA	TRBJ2-5	TGTGCCAGCAGCTTAGAGGTGGGGCCCCAAGAGACCCAGTACTTC	CASSLEVGPQETQYF
TRBD2	TRBV28	NA	TRBJ2-7	TGTGCCAGCTGTAGCGGGAGGTACGAGCAGTACTTC	CASCSGRYEQYF
TRBD1	TRBV19	NA	TRBJ2-1	TGTGCCAGTAGTGTACAGGGGGCTCACAATGAGCAGTTCTTC	CASSVQGAHNEQFF
NA	TRBV2	once	TRBJ1-2	TGTGCCAGATCCGGGACTGAAGCTAACTATGGCTACACCTTC	CARSGTEANYGYTF
NA	TRBV4-1	NA	TRBJ2-1	TGCGCCAGCAGCCAAGAAGAACTAGCAGGGAACAATGAGCAGTTCTTC	CASSQEELAGNNEQFF
TRBD1	TRBV19	NA	TRBJ1-2	TGTGCCAGTAGTGGGGAACAGGGGGCCTATGGCTACACCTTC	CASSGEQGAYGYTF